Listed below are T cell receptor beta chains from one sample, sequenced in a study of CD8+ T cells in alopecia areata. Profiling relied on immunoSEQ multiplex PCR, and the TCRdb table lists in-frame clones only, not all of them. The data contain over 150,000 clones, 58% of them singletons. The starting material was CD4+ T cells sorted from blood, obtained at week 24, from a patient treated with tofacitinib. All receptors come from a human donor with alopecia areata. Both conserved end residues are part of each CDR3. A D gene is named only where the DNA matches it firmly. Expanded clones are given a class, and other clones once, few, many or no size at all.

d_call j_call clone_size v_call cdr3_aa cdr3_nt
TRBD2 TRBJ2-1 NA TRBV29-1 CSVSGTTYNEQFF TGCAGCGTTAGCGGGACGACCTACAATGAGCAGTTCTTC
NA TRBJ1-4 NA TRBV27 CASSGTWVDEKLFF TGTGCCAGCAGTGGGACATGGGTTGATGAAAAACTGTTTTTT
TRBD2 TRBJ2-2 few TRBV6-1 CASSEVPSGVTGELFF TGTGCCAGCAGTGAAGTCCCTAGCGGGGTCACCGGGGAGCTGTTTTTT
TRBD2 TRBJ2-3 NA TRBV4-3 CASSQSSGASTDTQYF TGCGCCAGCAGCCAATCTAGCGGTGCTAGCACAGATACGCAGTATTTT
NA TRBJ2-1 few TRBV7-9 CASSNPRRHSYNEQFF TGTGCCAGCAGCAACCCACGGAGACACTCCTACAATGAGCAGTTCTTC
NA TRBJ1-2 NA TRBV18 CASSPLEGNYGYTF TGTGCCAGCTCACCACTCGAGGGGAACTATGGCTACACCTTC
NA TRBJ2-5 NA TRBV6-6 CASRGGKGRGETQYF TGTGCCAGCAGAGGCGGGAAAGGCAGAGGAGAGACCCAGTACTTC
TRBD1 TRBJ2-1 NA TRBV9 CASSPQATGGNEQFF TGTGCCAGCAGCCCGCAAGCTACAGGGGGCAATGAGCAGTTCTTC
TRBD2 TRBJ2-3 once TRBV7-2 CASSRTGTTRDTQYF TGTGCCAGCAGTCGGACCGGGACTACGAGGGATACGCAGTATTTT
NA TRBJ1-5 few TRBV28 CASRSRGSYIDSNQPQHF TGTGCCAGCAGGTCCAGGGGCTCTTACATCGATAGCAATCAGCCCCAGCATTTT
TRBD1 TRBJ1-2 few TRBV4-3 CASSQLQGDDYGYTF TGCGCCAGCAGCCAACTACAGGGGGATGACTATGGCTACACCTTC
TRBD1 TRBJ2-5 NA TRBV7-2 CASSRDRGSETQYF TGTGCCAGCAGCCGAGACAGGGGGTCGGAGACCCAGTACTTC
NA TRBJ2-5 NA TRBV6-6 CASCDVLIWETQYF TGTGCCAGCTGCGATGTGTTGATTTGGGAGACCCAGTACTTC
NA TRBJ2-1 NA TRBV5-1 CASSSDLNEQFF TGCGCCAGCAGCTCGGACTTGAATGAGCAGTTCTTC
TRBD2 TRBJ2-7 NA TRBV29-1 CSVATSGGAASYEQYF TGCAGCGTTGCTACTAGCGGGGGTGCTGCATCCTACGAGCAGTACTTC
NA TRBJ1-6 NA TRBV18 CASSPISGNSPLHF TGTGCCAGCTCACCAATCTCCGGAAATTCACCCCTCCACTTT
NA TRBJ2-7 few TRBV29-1 CSVGGTGYEQYF TGCAGCGTTGGAGGGACCGGCTACGAGCAGTACTTC
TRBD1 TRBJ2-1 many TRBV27 CASIPTRQGGEQFF TGTGCCAGCATTCCAACTCGACAGGGTGGTGAGCAGTTCTTC
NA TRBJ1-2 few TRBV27 CASSPLGGSYGYTF TGTGCCAGCAGCCCCCTGGGGGGTTCCTATGGCTACACCTTC
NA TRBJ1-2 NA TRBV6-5 CASSYSWTETGYTF TGTGCCAGCAGTTACTCTTGGACAGAGACTGGCTACACCTTC
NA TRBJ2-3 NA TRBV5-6 CASSPGRRDTQYF TGTGCCAGCAGCCCAGGGAGGCGAGATACGCAGTATTTT
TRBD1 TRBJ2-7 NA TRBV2 CASTALGGQGYEQYF TGTGCCAGCACCGCACTCGGGGGACAGGGATACGAGCAGTACTTC
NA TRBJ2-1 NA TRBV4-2 CASSQGQEQFF TGTGCCAGCAGCCAAGGCCAGGAGCAGTTCTTC
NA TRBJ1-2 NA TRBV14 CASSPPVGQGHHYGYTF TGTGCCAGCAGCCCACCGGTGGGCCAGGGGCATCACTATGGCTACACCTTC
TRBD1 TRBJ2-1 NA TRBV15 CATSRDRKTGGVGNEQFF TGTGCCACCAGCAGAGATCGCAAGACAGGGGGCGTGGGCAATGAGCAGTTCTTC
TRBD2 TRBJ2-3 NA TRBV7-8 CASSSLTSGSPDTQYF TGTGCCAGCAGCTCACTGACTAGCGGGAGCCCAGATACGCAGTATTTT
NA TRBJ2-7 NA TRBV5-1 CASSGDGGGTGEQYF TGCGCCAGCAGCGGGGACGGCGGAGGGACTGGGGAGCAGTACTTC
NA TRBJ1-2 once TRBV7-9 CASSSRDGFYGYTF TGTGCCAGCAGCTCGAGGGACGGGTTCTATGGCTACACCTTC
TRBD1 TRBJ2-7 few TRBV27 CASRRTGGAGEQYF TGTGCCAGCAGAAGGACAGGGGGCGCGGGGGAGCAGTACTTC
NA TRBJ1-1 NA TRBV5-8 CASSRPAEAFF TGTGCCAGCAGCCGCCCGGCTGAAGCTTTCTTT
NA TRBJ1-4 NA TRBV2 CASDIRRGAVLRELFF TGTGCCAGCGATATCCGTCGTGGGGCAGTCTTAAGGGAACTGTTTTTT
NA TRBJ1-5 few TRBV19 CASSIGGRVSNQPQHF TGTGCCAGTAGTATAGGTGGCAGGGTAAGCAATCAGCCCCAGCATTTT
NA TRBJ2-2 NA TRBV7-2 CASSPRQALRTGELFF TGTGCCAGCAGCCCAAGACAGGCCCTAAGGACCGGGGAGCTGTTTTTT
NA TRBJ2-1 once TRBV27 CASIPGGTTANEQFF TGTGCCAGCATCCCTGGTGGCACTACCGCCAATGAGCAGTTCTTC
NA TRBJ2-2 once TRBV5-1 CASSFDSLNTGELFF TGCGCCAGCAGCTTCGACAGCCTAAACACCGGGGAGCTGTTTTTT
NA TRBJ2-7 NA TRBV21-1 CASRGGLAGVEQYF TGTGCCAGCAGGGGTGGACTAGCGGGGGTCGAGCAGTACTTC
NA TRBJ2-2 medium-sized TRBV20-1 CSASGTGELFF TGCAGTGCTAGCGGCACCGGGGAGCTGTTTTTT
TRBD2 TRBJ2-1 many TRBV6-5 CASSYRRGGNEQFF TGTGCCAGCAGTTACCGGCGGGGGGGAAATGAGCAGTTCTTC
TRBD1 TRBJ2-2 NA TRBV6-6 CASRPGTGLFAGELFF TGTGCCAGCAGGCCCGGGACAGGGCTGTTCGCCGGGGAGCTGTTTTTT
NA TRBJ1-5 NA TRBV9 CASSVGGSPDQPQHF TGTGCCAGCAGCGTAGGAGGGTCACCGGATCAGCCCCAGCATTTT
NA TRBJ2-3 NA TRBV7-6 CASSLAGVGTDTQYF TGTGCCAGCAGCTTAGCGGGAGTGGGCACAGATACGCAGTATTTT
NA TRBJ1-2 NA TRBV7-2 CASSPDRNYGYTF TGTGCCAGCAGTCCAGACAGGAACTATGGCTACACCTTC
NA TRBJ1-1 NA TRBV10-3 CAISDGNTEAFF TGTGCCATCAGTGATGGGAACACTGAAGCTTTCTTT
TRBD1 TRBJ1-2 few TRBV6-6 CASGNDRASSGYTF TGTGCCAGCGGTAACGACAGGGCCTCCTCCGGCTACACCTTC
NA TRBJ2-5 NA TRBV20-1 CSATSPETQYF TGCAGTGCTACCAGCCCAGAGACCCAGTACTTC
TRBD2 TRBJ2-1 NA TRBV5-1 CASSSAGGPEQFF TGCGCCAGCAGCTCCGCGGGGGGGCCTGAGCAGTTCTTC
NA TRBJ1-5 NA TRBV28 CASKEGAGYSNQPQHF TGTGCCAGCAAAGAGGGCGCGGGGTATAGCAATCAGCCCCAGCATTTT
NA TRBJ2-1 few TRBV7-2 CASSLVYEQFF TGTGCCAGCAGCTTAGTATATGAGCAGTTCTTC
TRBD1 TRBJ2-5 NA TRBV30 CAWSVLRRQGETQYF TGTGCCTGGAGTGTACTACGGAGACAGGGAGAGACCCAGTACTTC
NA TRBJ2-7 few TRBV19 CASSGGISYEQYF TGTGCCAGTAGTGGCGGGATCTCCTACGAGCAGTACTTC